This is a list of T cell receptor beta chains from one sample in a study of T cell responses to AZD1222 COVID-19 vaccine. Method: immunoSEQ multiplex PCR; TCRdb's copy keeps in-frame clones and lacks some. The sample carries 180,000 or so clones, about 90% recorded once. Sequenced here: peripheral blood, sampled 28 days after the second AZD1222 dose. The receptors here all came from an adult who received the AZD1222 COVID-19 vaccine. Both conserved end residues are part of each CDR3. A D gene is named only where the DNA matches it firmly. Some rows have no size entry. The others give once, few or many, or a class for an expanded clone.

j_call: TRBJ2-3
clone_size: NA
v_call: TRBV5-1
cdr3_length: 20
d_call: NA
cdr3_nt: TGCGCCAGCAGCTATGAACAGGGGGTTACGGGGGGCCCTGAGACAGATACGCAGTATTTT
cdr3_aa: CASSYEQGVTGGPETDTQYF

j_call: TRBJ1-4
clone_size: NA
v_call: TRBV6-5
cdr3_length: 14
d_call: NA
cdr3_nt: TGTGCCAGCAGTTACGCTGGCTTAGTTGGAAAACTGTTTTTT
cdr3_aa: CASSYAGLVGKLFF

j_call: TRBJ1-2
clone_size: NA
v_call: TRBV5-6
cdr3_length: 13
d_call: NA
cdr3_nt: TGTGCCAGCAGCCCGGACAGATACTATGGCTACACCTTC
cdr3_aa: CASSPDRYYGYTF

j_call: TRBJ2-4
clone_size: NA
v_call: TRBV3-1/TRBV3-2
cdr3_length: 18
d_call: NA
cdr3_nt: TGTGCCAGCAGCCAAAAGGATGGGCATTTAGGGGCCAAAAACATTCAGTACTTC
cdr3_aa: CASSQKDGHLGAKNIQYF

j_call: TRBJ2-2
clone_size: NA
v_call: TRBV3-1/TRBV3-2
cdr3_length: 17
d_call: NA
cdr3_nt: TGTGCCAGCAGCCTCTCGACAGGCAGCCTGAACACCGGGGAGCTGTTTTTT
cdr3_aa: CASSLSTGSLNTGELFF

j_call: TRBJ1-2
clone_size: NA
v_call: TRBV7-9
cdr3_length: 13
d_call: TRBD1
cdr3_nt: TGTGCCAGCAGGGGACAGGGATTTGATGGCTACACCTTC
cdr3_aa: CASRGQGFDGYTF

j_call: TRBJ1-1
clone_size: NA
v_call: TRBV2
cdr3_length: 11
d_call: NA
cdr3_nt: TGTGCCAGCATGTGGGGAGTCAAAGCTTTCTTT
cdr3_aa: CASMWGVKAFF

j_call: TRBJ2-1
clone_size: once
v_call: TRBV7-8
cdr3_length: 15
d_call: TRBD2
cdr3_nt: TGTGCCAGCAGCGTTCTAGCGGGAGCTCGGAATGAGCAGTTCTTC
cdr3_aa: CASSVLAGARNEQFF

j_call: TRBJ1-5
clone_size: NA
v_call: TRBV2
cdr3_length: 14
d_call: TRBD1
cdr3_nt: TGTGCCAGCCGCCGGGACAGGGCGGTTCAGCCCCAGCATTTT
cdr3_aa: CASRRDRAVQPQHF

j_call: TRBJ2-5
clone_size: few
v_call: TRBV5-6
cdr3_length: 12
d_call: NA
cdr3_nt: TGTGCCAGCAGAGGAACCGTGGAGACCCAGTACTTC
cdr3_aa: CASRGTVETQYF

j_call: TRBJ1-1
clone_size: NA
v_call: TRBV18
cdr3_length: 15
d_call: NA
cdr3_nt: TGTGCCAGCTCACCCCGGGGATCGGGGAACACTGAAGCTTTCTTT
cdr3_aa: CASSPRGSGNTEAFF

j_call: TRBJ2-7
clone_size: NA
v_call: TRBV7-8
cdr3_length: 15
d_call: NA
cdr3_nt: TGTGCCAGCAGCTTAGAGCATGGGGGAACCTACGAGCAGTACTTC
cdr3_aa: CASSLEHGGTYEQYF

j_call: TRBJ2-1
clone_size: NA
v_call: TRBV2
cdr3_length: 15
d_call: TRBD2
cdr3_nt: TGTGCCAGCAGTCCACTAGCGGGGGGATACAATGAGCAGTTCTTC
cdr3_aa: CASSPLAGGYNEQFF

j_call: TRBJ1-3
clone_size: NA
v_call: TRBV9
cdr3_length: 13
d_call: NA
cdr3_nt: TGTGCCAGCAGCGTATCACAGGTTAATGTCATATATTTT
cdr3_aa: CASSVSQVNVIYF

j_call: TRBJ1-1
clone_size: NA
v_call: TRBV7-9
cdr3_length: 13
d_call: NA
cdr3_nt: TGTGCCAGCAGCACCACACTGAACACTGAAGCTTTCTTT
cdr3_aa: CASSTTLNTEAFF

j_call: TRBJ2-7
clone_size: few
v_call: TRBV30
cdr3_length: 13
d_call: TRBD2
cdr3_nt: TGTGCCTGGAGCCGAGCGGGAGCAGGGGAGCAGTACTTC
cdr3_aa: CAWSRAGAGEQYF

j_call: TRBJ2-3
clone_size: NA
v_call: TRBV7-9
cdr3_length: 14
d_call: NA
cdr3_nt: TGTGCCAGCAGCTTAGGGGGGCCCACAGATACGCAGTATTTT
cdr3_aa: CASSLGGPTDTQYF

j_call: TRBJ1-1
clone_size: NA
v_call: TRBV29-1
cdr3_length: 12
d_call: NA
cdr3_nt: TGCAGCGTTGTTGAGGGGGGCCCTGAAGCTTTCTTT
cdr3_aa: CSVVEGGPEAFF

j_call: TRBJ2-7
clone_size: NA
v_call: TRBV7-2
cdr3_length: 14
d_call: TRBD2
cdr3_nt: TGTGCCAGCAGCTCCAATACAGGGACTAGTGGGGAGTACTTC
cdr3_aa: CASSSNTGTSGEYF

j_call: TRBJ2-1
clone_size: NA
v_call: TRBV27
cdr3_length: 15
d_call: NA
cdr3_nt: TGTGCCAGCAGTTTTGGCCAGGGAACAGGGAATGAGCAGTTCTTC
cdr3_aa: CASSFGQGTGNEQFF

j_call: TRBJ1-4
clone_size: NA
v_call: TRBV5-4
cdr3_length: 16
d_call: NA
cdr3_nt: TGTGCCAGCAGCTTGGCGAGCGGACAATCTAATGAAAAACTGTTTTTT
cdr3_aa: CASSLASGQSNEKLFF

j_call: TRBJ2-7
clone_size: NA
v_call: TRBV5-1
cdr3_length: 18
d_call: NA
cdr3_nt: TGCGCCAGCAGCTTGGCCCCCCCCAGCGGTCCACTCTCCTACGAGCAGTACTTC
cdr3_aa: CASSLAPPSGPLSYEQYF

j_call: TRBJ2-7
clone_size: NA
v_call: TRBV4-1
cdr3_length: 17
d_call: NA
cdr3_nt: TGCGCCAGCAGCCAATTTCAGGGAGTGCTGAGCTCCTACGAGCAGTACTTC
cdr3_aa: CASSQFQGVLSSYEQYF

j_call: TRBJ1-5
clone_size: NA
v_call: TRBV5-6
cdr3_length: 18
d_call: TRBD1
cdr3_nt: TGTGCCAGCAGCTTAATGGCAGGGGGCCTTTATAGCAATCAGCCCCAGCATTTT
cdr3_aa: CASSLMAGGLYSNQPQHF

j_call: TRBJ1-5
clone_size: NA
v_call: TRBV7-9
cdr3_length: 17
d_call: NA
cdr3_nt: TGTGCCAGCAGTGACGACAGAACACCAAATAGCAATCAGCCCCAGCATTTT
cdr3_aa: CASSDDRTPNSNQPQHF

j_call: TRBJ1-3
clone_size: NA
v_call: TRBV4-1
cdr3_length: 17
d_call: NA
cdr3_nt: TGCGCCAGCAGCCCCTCCCTAACACAGGGAGCTGGAAACACCATATATTTT
cdr3_aa: CASSPSLTQGAGNTIYF

j_call: TRBJ1-2
clone_size: NA
v_call: TRBV19
cdr3_length: 15
d_call: NA
cdr3_nt: TGTGCCAGTAGTATCCCAGACACACCTAACTATGGCTACACCTTC
cdr3_aa: CASSIPDTPNYGYTF

j_call: TRBJ1-2
clone_size: NA
v_call: TRBV5-6
cdr3_length: 14
d_call: TRBD1
cdr3_nt: TGTGCCAGCAGCCAAGACAGGGCTAACTATGGCTACACCTTC
cdr3_aa: CASSQDRANYGYTF

j_call: TRBJ1-4
clone_size: NA
v_call: TRBV2
cdr3_length: 12
d_call: NA
cdr3_nt: TGTGCCAGCAGGGGTGAACTCGGGGAACTGTTTTTT
cdr3_aa: CASRGELGELFF

j_call: TRBJ2-1
clone_size: NA
v_call: TRBV2
cdr3_length: 14
d_call: TRBD2
cdr3_nt: TGTGCCAGCAGTGTTCTAGCGGGAGAATTAGGCCAGTTCTTC
cdr3_aa: CASSVLAGELGQFF

j_call: TRBJ1-1
clone_size: NA
v_call: TRBV28
cdr3_length: 14
d_call: NA
cdr3_nt: TGTGCCAGCAGTTTTACCCAGAGGAACACTGAAGCTTTCTTT
cdr3_aa: CASSFTQRNTEAFF

j_call: TRBJ1-2
clone_size: NA
v_call: TRBV6-5
cdr3_length: 16
d_call: TRBD1
cdr3_nt: TGTGCCAGCAGTTCCGAGGACAGGGCGGGAGGTCATGGCTACACCTTC
cdr3_aa: CASSSEDRAGGHGYTF

j_call: TRBJ1-2
clone_size: NA
v_call: TRBV29-1
cdr3_length: 18
d_call: TRBD1
cdr3_nt: TGCAGCGTTGAAGGCCCAAGACAGGGGGTATATTCTACCTATGGCTACACCTTC
cdr3_aa: CSVEGPRQGVYSTYGYTF

j_call: TRBJ1-2
clone_size: NA
v_call: TRBV6-5
cdr3_length: 13
d_call: NA
cdr3_nt: TGTGCCAGCACCTATTCAGGGAGCTATGGCTACACCTTC
cdr3_aa: CASTYSGSYGYTF

j_call: TRBJ1-5
clone_size: NA
v_call: TRBV2
cdr3_length: 13
d_call: TRBD1
cdr3_nt: TGTGCCAGCTCTAGGACAGGGGATCAGCCCCAGCATTTT
cdr3_aa: CASSRTGDQPQHF

j_call: TRBJ1-1
clone_size: NA
v_call: TRBV6-1
cdr3_length: 15
d_call: NA
cdr3_nt: TGTGCCAGCAGTGAACCTGGGGGCAGGAGGACTGAAGCTTTCTTT
cdr3_aa: CASSEPGGRRTEAFF

j_call: TRBJ2-1
clone_size: NA
v_call: TRBV30
cdr3_length: 15
d_call: NA
cdr3_nt: TGTGCCTCGAAGCCTACGGGACAAAGTTACAATGAGCAGTTCTTC
cdr3_aa: CASKPTGQSYNEQFF

j_call: TRBJ1-1
clone_size: NA
v_call: TRBV6-6
cdr3_length: 15
d_call: NA
cdr3_nt: TGTGCCAGCAGTTACCCGCCGGACGGGAACACTGAAGCTTTCTTT
cdr3_aa: CASSYPPDGNTEAFF

j_call: TRBJ2-1
clone_size: NA
v_call: TRBV11-2
cdr3_length: 12
d_call: NA
cdr3_nt: TGTGCCAGCAGCCCTCGAGACAATGAGCAGTTCTTC
cdr3_aa: CASSPRDNEQFF

j_call: TRBJ1-1
clone_size: NA
v_call: TRBV5-1
cdr3_length: 14
d_call: NA
cdr3_nt: TGCGCCAGCAGCGCCCAAGGACGGCACACTGAAGCTTTCTTT
cdr3_aa: CASSAQGRHTEAFF